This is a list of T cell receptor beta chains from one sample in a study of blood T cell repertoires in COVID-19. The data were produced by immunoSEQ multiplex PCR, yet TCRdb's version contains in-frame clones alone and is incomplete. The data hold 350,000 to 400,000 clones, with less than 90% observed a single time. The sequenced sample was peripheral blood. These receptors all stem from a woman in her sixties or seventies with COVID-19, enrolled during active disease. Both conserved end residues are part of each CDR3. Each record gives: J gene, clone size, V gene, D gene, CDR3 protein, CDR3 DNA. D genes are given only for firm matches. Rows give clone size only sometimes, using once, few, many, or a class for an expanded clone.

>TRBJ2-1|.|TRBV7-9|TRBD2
CASSTRTSGGRGHNEQFF
TGTGCCAGCAGCACCAGGACTAGCGGGGGCCGAGGGCACAATGAGCAGTTCTTC
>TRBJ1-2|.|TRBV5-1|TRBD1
CASSSTGVVYGYTF
TGCGCCAGCAGCTCGACAGGGGTCGTCTATGGCTACACCTTC
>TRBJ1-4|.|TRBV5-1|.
CASSSGQFNEKLFF
TGCGCCAGCAGCTCCGGACAGTTTAATGAAAAACTGTTTTTT
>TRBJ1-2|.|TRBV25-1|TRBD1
CASSAPGTAYTF
TGTGCCAGCAGTGCCCCCGGGACAGCATACACCTTC
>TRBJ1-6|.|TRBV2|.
CASSVGALSSYNSPLHF
TGTGCCAGCAGTGTGGGGGCCCTGAGCTCCTATAATTCACCCCTCCACTTT
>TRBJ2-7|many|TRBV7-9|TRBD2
CASSLSGVSSYEQYF
TGTGCCAGCAGCCTAAGCGGGGTAAGCTCCTACGAGCAGTACTTC
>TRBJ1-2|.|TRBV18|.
CASSPRSINYRVEGGYGYTF
TGTGCCAGCTCACCCCGATCCATAAACTACAGGGTCGAAGGGGGTTATGGCTACACCTTC
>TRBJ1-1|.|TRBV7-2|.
CASSLGAGVGTEAFF
TGTGCCAGCAGCTTAGGGGCAGGGGTGGGCACTGAAGCTTTCTTT
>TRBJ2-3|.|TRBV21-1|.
CASSKGGLDTDTQYF
TGTGCCAGCAGCAAAGGGGGACTAGACACAGATACGCAGTATTTT
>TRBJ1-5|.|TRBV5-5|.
CASSLEGNWNQPQHF
TGTGCCAGCAGCTTGGAGGGGAATTGGAATCAGCCCCAGCATTTT
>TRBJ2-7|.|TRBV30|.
CAWSRMKQGTLSYEQYF
TGTGCCTGGAGTAGGATGAAACAGGGAACTCTCTCCTACGAGCAGTACTTC
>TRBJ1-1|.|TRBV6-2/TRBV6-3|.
CASSPSSVNTEAFF
TGTGCCAGCAGTCCAAGTTCGGTGAACACTGAAGCTTTCTTT
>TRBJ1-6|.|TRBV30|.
CAWTGSSRSSPLHF
TGTGCCTGGACAGGCAGTTCCCGATCATCACCCCTCCACTTT
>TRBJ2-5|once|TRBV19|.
CASGETDWMETQYF
TGTGCCAGTGGCGAGACAGACTGGATGGAGACCCAGTACTTC
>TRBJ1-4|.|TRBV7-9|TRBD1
CASSSDRDEKLFF
TGTGCCAGCAGCTCCGACAGGGATGAAAAACTGTTTTTT
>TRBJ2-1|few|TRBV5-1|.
CASSLLVLGGNEQFF
TGCGCCAGCAGCTTACTAGTTTTGGGAGGCAATGAGCAGTTCTTC
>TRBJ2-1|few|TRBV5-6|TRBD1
CASSLTGQGYNEQFF
TGTGCCAGCAGTTTGACGGGACAGGGCTACAATGAGCAGTTCTTC
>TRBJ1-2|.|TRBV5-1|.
CASSNTRTLGAYGYTF
TGCGCCAGCAGCAACACCAGGACACTCGGTGCCTACGGCTACACCTTC
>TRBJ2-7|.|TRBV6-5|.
CASSYSSPSPYEQYF
TGTGCCAGCAGTTACTCGAGTCCCTCCCCCTACGAGCAGTACTTC
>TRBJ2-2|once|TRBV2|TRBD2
CASTLQRGGGELFF
TGTGCCAGCACATTACAGCGGGGCGGCGGGGAGCTGTTTTTT
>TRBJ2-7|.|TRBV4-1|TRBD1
CASSLLGTASYEQYF
TGCGCCAGCAGCCTACTCGGGACAGCCTCCTACGAGCAGTACTTC
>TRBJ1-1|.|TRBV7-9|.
CASSLVEDEAFF
TGTGCCAGCAGCTTAGTCGAGGATGAAGCTTTCTTT
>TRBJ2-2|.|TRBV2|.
CASRAGSGAGELFF
TGTGCCAGCAGGGCAGGTTCGGGGGCCGGGGAGCTGTTTTTT
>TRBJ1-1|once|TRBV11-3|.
CASSPGLNTEAFF
TGTGCCAGCAGTCCGGGTTTGAACACTGAAGCTTTCTTT
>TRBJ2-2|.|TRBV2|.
CASISTGELFF
TGTGCCAGCATTAGCACCGGGGAGCTGTTTTTT
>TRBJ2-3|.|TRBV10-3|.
CAISQGRDTQYF
TGTGCCATCTCCCAGGGAAGAGATACGCAGTATTTT
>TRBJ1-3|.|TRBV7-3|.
CASSSPGASGNTIYF
TGTGCCAGCAGCTCCCCAGGGGCGTCCGGAAACACCATATATTTT
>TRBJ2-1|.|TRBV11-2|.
CASSLVDNEQFF
TGTGCCAGCAGCTTAGTAGACAATGAGCAGTTCTTC
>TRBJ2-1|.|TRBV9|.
CASSVVPTTPRVGEQFF
TGTGCCAGCAGCGTAGTCCCAACCACCCCCAGGGTTGGTGAGCAGTTCTTC
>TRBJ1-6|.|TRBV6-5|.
CASSYVQGGSPLHF
TGTGCCAGCAGTTACGTCCAGGGCGGCTCACCCCTCCACTTT
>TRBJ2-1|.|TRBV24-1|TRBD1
CATSKGGTGSSEQFF
TGTGCCACCTCCAAAGGCGGGACAGGGTCCAGTGAGCAGTTCTTC
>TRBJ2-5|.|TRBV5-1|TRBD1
CASSQGTAQETQYF
TGCGCCAGCAGTCAGGGGACAGCCCAAGAGACCCAGTACTTC
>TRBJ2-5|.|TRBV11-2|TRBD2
CASRPAGVPGTQYF
TGTGCCAGCAGGCCAGCGGGGGTCCCGGGGACCCAGTACTTC
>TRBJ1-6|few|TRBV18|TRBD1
CASSPTGVNSPLHF
TGTGCCAGCTCACCTACAGGGGTTAATTCACCCCTCCACTTT
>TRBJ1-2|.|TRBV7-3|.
CASSSRQDYGYTF
TGTGCCAGCAGCTCCCGACAAGACTATGGCTACACCTTC
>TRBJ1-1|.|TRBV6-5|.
CASSYSIPGEATEAFF
TGTGCCAGCAGTTACTCGATCCCGGGAGAGGCCACTGAAGCTTTCTTT
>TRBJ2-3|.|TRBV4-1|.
CASSQEADSLIQYF
TGCGCCAGCAGCCAAGAAGCGGACTCCCTGATTCAGTATTTT
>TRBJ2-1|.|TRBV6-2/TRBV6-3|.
CASSYSGGSNEQFF
TGTGCCAGCAGTTACTCTGGGGGCTCCAATGAGCAGTTCTTC
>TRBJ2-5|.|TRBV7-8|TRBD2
CASSFLPRGTSGETQYF
TGTGCCAGCAGCTTCCTCCCCCGCGGGACTAGCGGGGAGACCCAGTACTTC
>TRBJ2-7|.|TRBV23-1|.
CASSRVTSYEQYF
TGCGCCAGCAGTCGAGTCACGTCCTACGAGCAGTACTTC
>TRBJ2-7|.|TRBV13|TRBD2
CASSPNSGGKTYEQYF
TGTGCCAGCAGCCCTAATAGCGGGGGGAAAACCTACGAGCAGTACTTC
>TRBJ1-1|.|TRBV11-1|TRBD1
CASSLGQGDTEAFF
TGTGCCAGCAGCTTGGGGCAGGGGGACACTGAAGCTTTCTTT
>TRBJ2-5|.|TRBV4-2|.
CASSQDIGGETQYF
TGTGCCAGCAGCCAAGATATAGGGGGAGAGACCCAGTACTTC
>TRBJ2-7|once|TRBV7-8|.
CASSSGGTSYEQYF
TGTGCCAGCAGTTCAGGGGGGACCTCCTACGAGCAGTACTTC
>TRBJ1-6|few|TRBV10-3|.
CAISDRAGDNSPLHF
TGTGCCATCAGTGATCGGGCAGGGGATAATTCACCCCTCCACTTT
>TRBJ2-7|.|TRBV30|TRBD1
CAWSKGTAGLGEQYF
TGTGCCTGGAGTAAAGGGACAGCAGGCCTCGGCGAGCAGTACTTC
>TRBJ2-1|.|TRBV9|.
CASRASWGGREQFF
TGTGCCAGCAGAGCCAGTTGGGGGGGCCGGGAGCAGTTCTTC